Reported below is one T cell receptor (beta chain). Compared with germline, one end of the junction differs, possibly owing to a read error. The time point is: after preoperative PTX-NDP chemotherapy. The data derive from a study of esophageal squamous cell carcinoma under preoperative chemotherapy. Germline V gives CDR1 MNHNS, CDR2 SASEGT. The CDR3 has 14 residues. TCRdb independently ran MiXCR on the PCR reads; one entry per CDR3 protein. The repertoire has some 30,000 distinct CDR3 sequences, 40% to 65% of them found once; the top ten carry less than 30%. The receptor was isolated from a human donor with esophageal squamous cell carcinoma. The donor label of this sample is uncertain. Collection of the sample occurred from a patient given preoperative chemotherapy. The chain has TRBV6-1 and TRBJ2-3, with D possibly being TRBD1 or TRBD2 (5 bases each). In DNA form, the CDR3 reads TGTGCCGGCAGGCCGGGACGAGCCAACAACACGCAGTATTTC. Translated: CAGRPGRANNTQYF.